The rows below give T cell receptor beta chains drawn from one sample of a study of blood T cell repertoires in COVID-19. Some clones are missing from TCRdb's copy, which holds only in-frame ones; the method was immunoSEQ multiplex PCR. The data hold about 160,000 clones, with roughly 85% observed a single time. The sample was peripheral blood. The source of these receptors is a man aged 40-49 years with acute or convalescent COVID-19. The CDR3 runs from the conserved cysteine through the conserved F or W. A D gene is named only where the DNA matches it firmly. Some rows have no size entry. The others give once, few or many, or a class for an expanded clone.

J gene	V gene	clone size	D gene	CDR3 protein	CDR3 DNA
TRBJ1-2	TRBV18	-	-	CASSPKDSLYGYTF	TGTGCCAGCTCACCAAAGGACAGCCTCTATGGCTACACCTTC
TRBJ2-5	TRBV30	-	TRBD2	CAWDTSGGARETQYF	TGTGCCTGGGACACAAGCGGGGGGGCCAGGGAGACCCAGTACTTC
TRBJ2-1	TRBV5-1	-	TRBD2	CASSLAPSGEQFF	TGCGCCAGCAGCTTGGCGCCTAGCGGCGAGCAGTTCTTC
TRBJ1-2	TRBV2	once	-	CAGSWGGGYTF	TGTGCCGGCTCGTGGGGAGGGGGCTACACCTTC
TRBJ1-4	TRBV2	-	TRBD1	CASSGPRDSGEKLFF	TGTGCCAGCAGTGGCCCCCGGGACAGTGGTGAAAAACTGTTTTTT
TRBJ2-7	TRBV2	-	TRBD1	CASSRQGRSYEQYF	TGTGCCAGCAGTAGACAGGGACGCTCCTACGAGCAGTACTTC
TRBJ1-2	TRBV19	-	TRBD1	CASSIGTGGLYGYTF	TGTGCCAGTAGTATAGGGACAGGGGGCCTCTATGGCTACACCTTC
TRBJ2-7	TRBV6-6	-	TRBD2	CASSRPGTRGRGYEQYF	TGTGCCAGCAGTCGACCGGGGACTAGAGGTAGAGGCTACGAGCAGTACTTC
TRBJ2-2	TRBV4-1	-	-	CASSMQTRGGDTGELFF	TGCGCCAGCAGCATGCAGACCCGGGGCGGGGACACCGGGGAGCTGTTTTTT
TRBJ1-1	TRBV2	-	TRBD1	CASSRDRGGNTEAFF	TGTGCCAGCAGTAGGGACAGGGGCGGGAACACTGAAGCTTTCTTT
TRBJ1-2	TRBV28	few	TRBD1	CASSRDPGTVVFYTF	TGTGCCAGCAGCCGTGACCCCGGGACAGTAGTATTCTACACCTTC
TRBJ2-1	TRBV7-3	few	-	CASSLGSASAYNEQFF	TGTGCCAGCAGCCTCGGGAGTGCTAGCGCTTACAATGAGCAGTTCTTC
TRBJ1-2	TRBV9	-	TRBD1	CASSQQAGGFDGYTF	TGTGCCAGCAGCCAACAGGCAGGGGGCTTCGATGGCTACACCTTC
TRBJ1-6	TRBV3-1/TRBV3-2	once	-	CASSPQVVLSPLHF	TGTGCCAGCAGCCCGCAGGTCGTGTTATCACCCCTCCACTTT
TRBJ2-1	TRBV5-1	-	TRBD2	CASSLELAGKYNEQFF	TGCGCCAGCAGCTTGGAGCTAGCGGGGAAATACAATGAGCAGTTCTTC
TRBJ2-1	TRBV18	-	-	CASSTVAGNDEQFF	TGTGCCAGCTCAACGGTGGCGGGAAATGATGAGCAGTTCTTC
TRBJ1-1	TRBV18	once	TRBD1	CASSPVVGQKAFF	TGTGCCAGCTCACCTGTTGTGGGACAGAAAGCTTTCTTT
TRBJ2-7	TRBV13	once	-	CASSLNGGLSYEQYF	TGTGCCAGCAGCTTAAACGGGGGGCTTTCCTACGAGCAGTACTTC
TRBJ2-3	TRBV7-3	once	-	CASSSESGIGATDTQYF	TGTGCCAGCAGCTCCGAATCGGGGATAGGAGCCACAGATACGCAGTATTTT
TRBJ2-1	TRBV5-4	few	TRBD2	CASSSERGTYNEQFF	TGTGCCAGCAGCTCCGAGCGGGGCACCTACAATGAGCAGTTCTTC
TRBJ1-1	TRBV6-1	-	TRBD1	CASSFPGQGTEAFF	TGTGCCAGCAGTTTCCCGGGACAGGGAACTGAAGCTTTCTTT
TRBJ2-3	TRBV11-2	-	TRBD2	CASSWLAGGTTDTQYF	TGTGCCAGCAGCTGGTTAGCGGGGGGAACCACAGATACGCAGTATTTT
TRBJ1-3	TRBV11-3	-	-	CASSPGQERSGNTIYF	TGTGCCAGCAGCCCTGGGCAGGAACGCTCTGGAAACACCATATATTTT
TRBJ2-1	TRBV11-3	-	-	CASSLEYPNEQFF	TGTGCCAGCAGCTTAGAGTATCCCAATGAGCAGTTCTTC
TRBJ2-1	TRBV7-3	-	-	CASSLGTYKNEQFF	TGTGCCAGCAGCTTAGGGACATATAAAAATGAGCAGTTCTTC
TRBJ2-1	TRBV5-1	-	TRBD2	CASSETSGLNEQFF	TGCGCCAGCAGCGAGACTAGCGGACTCAATGAGCAGTTCTTC
TRBJ1-2	TRBV7-2	-	-	CASIPFERQHYGYTF	TGTGCCAGCATCCCCTTCGAGAGGCAGCACTATGGCTACACCTTC
TRBJ1-1	TRBV5-1	-	-	CASSLGAITEAFF	TGCGCCAGCAGCTTGGGGGCAATTACTGAAGCTTTCTTT
TRBJ2-6	TRBV27	-	TRBD1	CASSLGTGGSGANVLTF	TGTGCCAGCAGTTTGGGGACAGGGGGCTCCGGGGCCAACGTCCTGACTTTC